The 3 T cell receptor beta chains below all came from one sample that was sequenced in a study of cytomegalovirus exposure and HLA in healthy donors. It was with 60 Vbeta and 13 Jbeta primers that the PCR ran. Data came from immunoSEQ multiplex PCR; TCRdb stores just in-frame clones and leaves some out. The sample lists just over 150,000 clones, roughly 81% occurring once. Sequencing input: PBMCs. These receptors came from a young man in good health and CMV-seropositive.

The CDR3 DNA sequence: TGTGCCAGCAGCCAGGACAGGGACACTGAAGCTTTCTTT. Translation gives CASSQDRDTEAFF. The rearrangement joins TRBV7-8 to TRBJ1-1, with 8 bases that match TRBD1. Germline CDR1 is SGHVS and CDR2 is FQNEAQ. Germline trimming cut 5 bases from V and 3 bases from J; bases unmatched to any gene: 2. The CDR3 covers 13 residues.

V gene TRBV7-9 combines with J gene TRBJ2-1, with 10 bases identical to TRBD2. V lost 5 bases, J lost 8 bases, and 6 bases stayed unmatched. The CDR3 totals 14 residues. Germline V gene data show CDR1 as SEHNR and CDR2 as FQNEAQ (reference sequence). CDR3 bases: TGTGCCAGCAGCGTGAGCGGGGGGGCCTATGAGCAGTTCTTC. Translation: CASSVSGGAYEQFF.

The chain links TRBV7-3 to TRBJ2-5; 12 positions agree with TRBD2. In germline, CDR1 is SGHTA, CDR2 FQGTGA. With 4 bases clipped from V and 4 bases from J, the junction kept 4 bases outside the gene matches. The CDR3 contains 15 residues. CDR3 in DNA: TGTGCCAGCAGCTCCTCGACTAGCGGGGGAGAGACCCAGTACTTC. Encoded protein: CASSSSTSGGETQYF.